This T cell receptor (beta chain) was sequenced during a study of liver allograft versus peripheral blood T cells. The overall study: T cell receptor repertoires in transplanted livers were compared with those in recipients' peripheral blood. The study's findings and limits: Reported data describe T cell receptor repertoires within liver allografts as differing from those in peripheral blood.

The CDR3 covers 15 residues. Trimming stripped 2 bases from V and 7 bases from J, with 14 bases between. Germline V gives CDR1 PRHDT, CDR2 FYEKMQ (reference sequence). By share of the sample, this clonotype is large. Antigen specificity is unknown. MiXCR, applied by TCRdb to the reads, yields one record per CDR3 protein. The sample consists of 1,500 to 2,000 distinct CDR3 sequences, 15% to 20% of them appearing once. The sequence was obtained from a human patient who had a liver transplant. Some of the T cells might come from the graft donor. The J gene is TRBJ1-4, the V gene TRBV13, with a weak D call TRBD1 (5 bases). The CDR3 reads CASSLSAGGGEKLFF. Written as DNA, the CDR3 is TGTGCCAGCAGCTTATCCGCTGGGGGGGGTGAAAAACTGTTTTTT.